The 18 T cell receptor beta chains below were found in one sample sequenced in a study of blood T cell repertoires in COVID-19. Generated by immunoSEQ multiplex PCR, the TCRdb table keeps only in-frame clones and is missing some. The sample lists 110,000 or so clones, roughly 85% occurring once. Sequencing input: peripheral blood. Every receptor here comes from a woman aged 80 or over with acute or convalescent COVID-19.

The CDR3 reads CAISADRGNQPQHF. CDR3 bases: TGTGCCATCAGTGCGGACAGGGGGAATCAGCCCCAGCATTTT. The rearrangement uses TRBV10-3 and TRBJ1-5, with TRBD1 matching over 10 bases. V gave up 4 bases and J gave up 4 bases; unmatched junction bases: 1. The CDR3 contains 14 residues. Germline V gene data show CDR1 as ENHRY and CDR2 as SYGVKD.

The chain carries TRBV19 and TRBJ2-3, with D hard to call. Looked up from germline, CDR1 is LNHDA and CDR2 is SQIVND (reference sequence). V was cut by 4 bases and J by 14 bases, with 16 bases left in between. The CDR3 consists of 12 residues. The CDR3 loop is CASSRSPESPYF. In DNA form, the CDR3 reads TGTGCCAGTAGTAGAAGCCCGGAGTCCCCGTATTTT.

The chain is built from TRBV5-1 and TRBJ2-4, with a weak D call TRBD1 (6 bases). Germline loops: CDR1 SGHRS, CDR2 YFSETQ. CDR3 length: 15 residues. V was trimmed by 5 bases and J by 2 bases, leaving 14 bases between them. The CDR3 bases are TGCGCCAGCAGTTTGAAACAGGGTACCAAAAACATTCAGTACTTC. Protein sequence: CASSLKQGTKNIQYF.

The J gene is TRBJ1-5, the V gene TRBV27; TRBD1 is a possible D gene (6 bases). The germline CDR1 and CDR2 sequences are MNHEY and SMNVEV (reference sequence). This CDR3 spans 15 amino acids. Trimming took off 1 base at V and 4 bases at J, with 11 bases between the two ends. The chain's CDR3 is CASSLFGQGNQPQHF. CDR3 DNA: TGTGCCAGCAGTTTATTTGGGCAGGGGAATCAGCCCCAGCATTTT.

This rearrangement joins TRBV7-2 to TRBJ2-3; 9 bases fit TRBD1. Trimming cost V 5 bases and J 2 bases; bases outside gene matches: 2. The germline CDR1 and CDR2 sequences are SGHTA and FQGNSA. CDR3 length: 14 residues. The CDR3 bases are TGTGCCAGCAGCAGACAGGGGGTCACAGATACGCAGTATTTT. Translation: CASSRQGVTDTQYF.

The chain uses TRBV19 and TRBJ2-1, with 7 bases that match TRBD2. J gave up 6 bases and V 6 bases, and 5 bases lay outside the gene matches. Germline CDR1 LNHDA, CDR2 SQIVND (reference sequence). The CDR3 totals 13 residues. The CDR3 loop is CASRPLAFNEQFF. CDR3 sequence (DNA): TGTGCCAGTAGACCACTAGCGTTCAATGAGCAGTTCTTC.

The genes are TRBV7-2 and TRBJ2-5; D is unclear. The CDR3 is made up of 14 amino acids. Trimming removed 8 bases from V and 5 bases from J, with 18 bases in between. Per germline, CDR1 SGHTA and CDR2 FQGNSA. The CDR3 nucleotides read TGTGCCAGCGTATCCCGAGCTAATCGGGAGACCCAGTACTTC. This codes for CASVSRANRETQYF.

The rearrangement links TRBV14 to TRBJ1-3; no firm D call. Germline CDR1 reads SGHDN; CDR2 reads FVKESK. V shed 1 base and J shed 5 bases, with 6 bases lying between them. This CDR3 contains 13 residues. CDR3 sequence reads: CASSQAVRNTIYF. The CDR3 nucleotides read TGTGCCAGCAGCCAAGCAGTAAGAAACACCATATATTTT.

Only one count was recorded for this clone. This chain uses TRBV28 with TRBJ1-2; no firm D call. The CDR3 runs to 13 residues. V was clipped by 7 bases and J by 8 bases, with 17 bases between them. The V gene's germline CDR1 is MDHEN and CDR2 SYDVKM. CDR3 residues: CASTKQRASGYTF. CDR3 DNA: TGTGCCAGCACCAAACAGAGGGCGTCAGGCTACACCTTC.

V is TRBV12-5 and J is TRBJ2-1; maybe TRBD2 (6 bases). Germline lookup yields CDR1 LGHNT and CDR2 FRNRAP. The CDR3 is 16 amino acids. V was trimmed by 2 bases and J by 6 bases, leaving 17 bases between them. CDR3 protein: CASGLHGGDYRNEQFF. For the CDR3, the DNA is TGTGCTAGTGGTTTGCACGGCGGGGATTATCGCAATGAGCAGTTCTTC.

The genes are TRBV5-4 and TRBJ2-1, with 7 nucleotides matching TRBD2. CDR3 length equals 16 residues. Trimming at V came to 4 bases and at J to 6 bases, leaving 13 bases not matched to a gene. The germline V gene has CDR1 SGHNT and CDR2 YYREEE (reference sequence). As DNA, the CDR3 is TGTGCCAGCAGCCCAGCCGGGGCTAGCGGCGGCAATGAGCAGTTCTTC. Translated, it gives CASSPAGASGGNEQFF.

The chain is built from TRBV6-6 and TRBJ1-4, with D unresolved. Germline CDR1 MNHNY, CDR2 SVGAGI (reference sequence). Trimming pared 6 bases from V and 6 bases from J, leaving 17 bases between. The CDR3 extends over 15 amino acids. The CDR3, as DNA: TGTGCCAGCAGGTTATACACATACGCGGATGAAAAACTGTTTTTT. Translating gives CASRLYTYADEKLFF.

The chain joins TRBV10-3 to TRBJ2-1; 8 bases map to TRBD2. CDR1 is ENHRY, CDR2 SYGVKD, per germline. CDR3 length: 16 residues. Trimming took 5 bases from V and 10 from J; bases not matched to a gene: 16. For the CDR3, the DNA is TGTGCCATCAGTACAGAACAGCGGGGGTATTTATTAGAGCAGTTCTTC. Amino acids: CAISTEQRGYLLEQFF.

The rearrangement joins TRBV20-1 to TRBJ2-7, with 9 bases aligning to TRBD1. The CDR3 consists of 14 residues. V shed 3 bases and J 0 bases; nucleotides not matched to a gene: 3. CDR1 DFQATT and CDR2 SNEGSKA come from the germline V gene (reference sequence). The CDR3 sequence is CSASRGQGSYEQYF. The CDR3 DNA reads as TGCAGTGCTAGTAGGGGACAGGGCTCCTACGAGCAGTACTTC.

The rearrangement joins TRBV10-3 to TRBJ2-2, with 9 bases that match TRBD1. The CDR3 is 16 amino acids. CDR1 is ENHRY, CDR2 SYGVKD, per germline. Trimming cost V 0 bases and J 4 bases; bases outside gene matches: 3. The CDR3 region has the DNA TGTGCCATCAGTGAGTCAGGGACAGGGTTCACCGGGGAGCTGTTTTTT. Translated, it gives CAISESGTGFTGELFF.

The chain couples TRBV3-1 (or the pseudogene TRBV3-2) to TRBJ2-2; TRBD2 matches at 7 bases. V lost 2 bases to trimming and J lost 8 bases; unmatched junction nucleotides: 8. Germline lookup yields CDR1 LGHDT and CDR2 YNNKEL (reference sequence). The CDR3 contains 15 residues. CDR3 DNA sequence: TGTGCCAGCAGCCAACGGCAGCCGGGGGGAGGGGAGCTGTTTTTT. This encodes CASSQRQPGGGELFF.

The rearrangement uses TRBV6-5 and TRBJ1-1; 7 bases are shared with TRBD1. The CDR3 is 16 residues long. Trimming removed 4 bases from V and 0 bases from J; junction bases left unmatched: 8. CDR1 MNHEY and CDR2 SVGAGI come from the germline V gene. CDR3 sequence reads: CASSSRGYGVNTEAFF. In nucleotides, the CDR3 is TGTGCCAGCAGTTCCAGGGGGTACGGGGTGAACACTGAAGCTTTCTTT.

DNA of the CDR3: TGTGCCAGCAGAGACAGAAATCCTCTGCCCTACGAGCAGTACGTC. Translation: CASRDRNPLPYEQYV. The chain combines TRBV6-5 with TRBJ2-7; possible D gene TRBD1, 5 bases. Germline loops: CDR1 MNHEY, CDR2 SVGAGI. V was trimmed by 6 bases and J by 2 bases, leaving 17 bases between them. CDR3 size: 15 residues.